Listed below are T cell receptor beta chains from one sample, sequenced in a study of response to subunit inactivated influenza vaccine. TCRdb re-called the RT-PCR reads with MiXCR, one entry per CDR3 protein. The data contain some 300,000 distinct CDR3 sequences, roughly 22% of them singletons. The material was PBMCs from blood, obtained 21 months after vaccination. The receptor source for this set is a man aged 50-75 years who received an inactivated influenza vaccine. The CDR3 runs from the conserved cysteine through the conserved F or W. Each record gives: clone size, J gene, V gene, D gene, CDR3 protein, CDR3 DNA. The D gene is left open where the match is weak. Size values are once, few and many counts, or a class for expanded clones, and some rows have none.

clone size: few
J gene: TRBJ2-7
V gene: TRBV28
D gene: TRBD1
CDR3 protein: CASRKDRGPYEQYF
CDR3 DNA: TGTGCCAGCAGAAAGGACAGGGGACCCTACGAGCAGTACTTC

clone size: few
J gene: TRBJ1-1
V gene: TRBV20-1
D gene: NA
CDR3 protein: CSPLRNTEAFF
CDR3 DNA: TGCAGTCCTCTGCGGAACACTGAAGCTTTCTTT

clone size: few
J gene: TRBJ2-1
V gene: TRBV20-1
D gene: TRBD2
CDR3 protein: CSAKGAGGPAYNEQFF
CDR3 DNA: TGCAGTGCTAAGGGGGCGGGGGGGCCGGCTTACAATGAGCAGTTCTTC

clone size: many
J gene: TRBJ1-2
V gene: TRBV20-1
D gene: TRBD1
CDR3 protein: CSARDVKAGGAYGYTF
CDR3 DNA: TGCAGTGCTAGAGACGTAAAGGCAGGGGGCGCTTATGGCTACACCTTC

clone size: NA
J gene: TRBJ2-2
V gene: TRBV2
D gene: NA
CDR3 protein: CASSSGAGGTGELFF
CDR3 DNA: TGTGCCAGCAGTTCGGGGGCGGGTGGCACCGGGGAGCTGTTTTTT

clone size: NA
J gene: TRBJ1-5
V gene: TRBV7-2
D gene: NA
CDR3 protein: CASSSLTGIFNQPQHF
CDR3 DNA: TGTGCCAGCAGCTCACTAACAGGGATCTTCAATCAGCCCCAGCATTTT

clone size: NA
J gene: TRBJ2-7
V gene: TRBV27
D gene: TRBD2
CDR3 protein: CASSALGGVKQYF
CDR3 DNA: TGTGCCAGCAGTGCCCTTGGGGGGGTGAAGCAGTACTTC

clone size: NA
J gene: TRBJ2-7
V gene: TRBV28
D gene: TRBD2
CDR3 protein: CASSWSSGAYEQYF
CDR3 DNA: TGTGCCAGCAGTTGGTCTAGCGGGGCGTACGAGCAGTACTTC

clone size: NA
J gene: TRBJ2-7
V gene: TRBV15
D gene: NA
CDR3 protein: CATSRVHGGGYEQYF
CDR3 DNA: TGTGCCACCAGCAGAGTGCACGGTGGGGGGTACGAGCAGTACTTC

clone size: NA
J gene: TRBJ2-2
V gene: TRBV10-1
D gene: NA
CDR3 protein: CASSESYAGELFF
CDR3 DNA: TGCGCCAGCAGTGAGTCTTACGCCGGGGAGCTGTTTTTT

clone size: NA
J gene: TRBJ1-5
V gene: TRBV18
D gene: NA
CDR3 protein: CASSPNVRGEGNQPQHF
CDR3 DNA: TGTGCCAGCTCACCTAACGTCAGGGGAGAGGGCAATCAGCCCCAGCATTTT

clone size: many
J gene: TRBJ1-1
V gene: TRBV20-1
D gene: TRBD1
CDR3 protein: CSANDRVGMNTEAFF
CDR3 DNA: TGCAGTGCTAACGACAGGGTAGGGATGAACACTGAAGCTTTCTTT

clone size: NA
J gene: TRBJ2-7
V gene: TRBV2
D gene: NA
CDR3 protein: CASSTARRDEQYF
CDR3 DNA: TGTGCCAGCAGTACCGCCAGGCGGGACGAGCAGTACTTC

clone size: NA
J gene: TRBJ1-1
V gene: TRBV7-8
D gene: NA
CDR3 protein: CASSPITGNTEAFF
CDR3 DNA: TGTGCCAGCAGCCCGATTACGGGAAACACTGAAGCTTTCTTT

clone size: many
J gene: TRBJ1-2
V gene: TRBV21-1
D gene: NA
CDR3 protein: CASSKALRQGDYGYTF
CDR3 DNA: TGTGCCAGCAGCAAAGCGCTACGACAGGGGGACTATGGCTACACCTTC

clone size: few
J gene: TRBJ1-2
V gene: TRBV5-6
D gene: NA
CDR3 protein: CASSLGTPNYGYTF
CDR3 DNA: TGTGCCAGCAGCTTGGGGACACCAAACTATGGCTACACCTTC

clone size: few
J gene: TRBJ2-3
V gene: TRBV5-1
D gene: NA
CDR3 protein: CASRTETITDTQYF
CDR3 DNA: TGCGCCAGCAGGACGGAGACCATCACAGATACGCAGTATTTT

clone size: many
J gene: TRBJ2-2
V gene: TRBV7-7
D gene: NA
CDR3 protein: CASSSREAGELFF
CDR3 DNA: TGTGCCAGCAGCTCCAGAGAGGCCGGGGAGCTGTTTTTT

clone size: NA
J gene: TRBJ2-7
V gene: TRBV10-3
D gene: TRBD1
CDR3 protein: CAISAEDRGSYEQYF
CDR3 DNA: TGTGCCATCAGTGCGGAGGACAGGGGATCCTACGAGCAGTACTTC

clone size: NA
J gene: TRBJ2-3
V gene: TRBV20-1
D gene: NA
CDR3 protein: CSALVWGGPQDTQYF
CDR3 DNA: TGCAGTGCTCTGGTATGGGGAGGCCCCCAGGATACGCAGTATTTT

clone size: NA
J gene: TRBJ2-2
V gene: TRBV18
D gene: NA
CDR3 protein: CASSPDRSNTGELFF
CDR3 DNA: TGTGCCAGCTCACCGGACAGATCGAACACCGGGGAGCTGTTTTTT

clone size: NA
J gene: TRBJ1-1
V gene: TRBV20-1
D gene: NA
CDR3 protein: CSARQGRDTEAFF
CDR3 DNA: TGCAGTGCTAGACAGGGGCGGGACACTGAAGCTTTCTTT

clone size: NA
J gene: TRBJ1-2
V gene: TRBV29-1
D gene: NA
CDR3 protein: CSVEDLHRDDCRSYTF
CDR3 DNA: TGCAGCGTTGAAGATCTTCATCGGGACGATTGTCGGAGCTACACCTTC

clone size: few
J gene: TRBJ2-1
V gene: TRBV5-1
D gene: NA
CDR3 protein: CASSLDRLPNEQFF
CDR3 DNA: TGCGCCAGCAGCTTGGATCGCCTGCCAAATGAGCAGTTCTTC

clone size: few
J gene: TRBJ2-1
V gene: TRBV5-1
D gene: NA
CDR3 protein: CASSLVGAVSYNEQFF
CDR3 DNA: TGCGCCAGCAGCTTGGTAGGGGCGGTCTCCTACAATGAGCAGTTCTTC

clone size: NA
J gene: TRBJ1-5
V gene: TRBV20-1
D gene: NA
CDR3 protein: CSAGLQPQHF
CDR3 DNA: TGCAGTGCAGGCCTACAGCCCCAGCATTTT

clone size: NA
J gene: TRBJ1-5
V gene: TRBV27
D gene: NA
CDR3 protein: CASSRRFNQPQHF
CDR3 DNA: TGTGCCAGCAGTAGGCGGTTCAATCAGCCCCAGCATTTT

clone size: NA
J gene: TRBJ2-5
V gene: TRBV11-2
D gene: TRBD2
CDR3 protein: CASSLGTSALSETQYF
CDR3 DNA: TGTGCCAGCAGCCTCGGGACTAGCGCCCTAAGTGAGACCCAGTACTTC

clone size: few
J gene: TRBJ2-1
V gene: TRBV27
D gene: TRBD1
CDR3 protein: CASSFGGQGTRGEQFF
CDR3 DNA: TGTGCCAGCAGTTTCGGAGGACAGGGAACAAGGGGTGAGCAGTTCTTC

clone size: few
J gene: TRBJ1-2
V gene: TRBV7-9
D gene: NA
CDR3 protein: CASSLGGGSTYGYTF
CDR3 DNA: TGTGCCAGCAGCTTAGGGGGAGGTAGTACTTATGGCTACACCTTC

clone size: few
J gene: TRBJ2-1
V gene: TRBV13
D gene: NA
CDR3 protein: CASSLVVGGMYYNEQFF
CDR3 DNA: TGTGCCAGCAGCTTAGTAGTCGGTGGGATGTACTACAATGAGCAGTTCTTC

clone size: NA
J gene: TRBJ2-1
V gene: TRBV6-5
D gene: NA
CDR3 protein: CASGWDEQFF
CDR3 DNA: TGTGCCAGCGGGTGGGATGAGCAGTTCTTC

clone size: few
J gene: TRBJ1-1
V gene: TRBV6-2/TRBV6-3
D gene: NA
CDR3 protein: CASMRATAEAFF
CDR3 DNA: TGTGCCAGCATGCGAGCAACGGCTGAAGCTTTCTTT

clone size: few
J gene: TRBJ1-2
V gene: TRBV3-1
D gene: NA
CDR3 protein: CASSLSGTAKNYGYTF
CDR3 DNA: TGTGCCAGCAGCCTCTCGGGGACGGCTAAAAACTATGGCTACACCTTC

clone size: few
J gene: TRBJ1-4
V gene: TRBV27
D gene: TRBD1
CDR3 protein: CASMGRGLEKLFF
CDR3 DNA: TGTGCCAGCATGGGCAGGGGGTTAGAAAAACTGTTTTTT

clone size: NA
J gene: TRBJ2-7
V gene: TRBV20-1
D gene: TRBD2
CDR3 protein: CSARDPGGAWREQYF
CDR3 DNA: TGCAGTGCTAGAGATCCCGGGGGGGCTTGGAGGGAGCAGTACTTC

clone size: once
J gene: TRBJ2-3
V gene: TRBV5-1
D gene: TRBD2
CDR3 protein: CASSFTAGGTDTQYF
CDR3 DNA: TGCGCCAGCAGCTTCACAGCGGGGGGCACAGATACGCAGTATTTT

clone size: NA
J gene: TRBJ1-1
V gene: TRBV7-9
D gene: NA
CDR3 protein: CASSGSGLYTEAFF
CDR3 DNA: TGTGCCAGCAGTGGGTCGGGGCTATACACTGAAGCTTTCTTT

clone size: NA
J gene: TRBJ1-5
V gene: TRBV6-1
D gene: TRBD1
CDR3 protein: CASSRDRPNQPQHF
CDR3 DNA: TGTGCCAGCAGCCGGGACAGGCCCAATCAGCCCCAGCATTTT

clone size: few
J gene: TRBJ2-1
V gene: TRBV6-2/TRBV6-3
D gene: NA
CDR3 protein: CASSYDLGSVLSPPSYNEQFF
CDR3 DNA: TGTGCCAGCAGTTATGATCTTGGGTCCGTTTTATCTCCTCCGTCCTACAATGAGCAGTTCTTC

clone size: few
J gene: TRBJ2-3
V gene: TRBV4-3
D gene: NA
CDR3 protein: CASSQAAGGTDTQYF
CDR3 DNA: TGCGCCAGCAGCCAAGCAGCAGGGGGCACAGATACGCAGTATTTT

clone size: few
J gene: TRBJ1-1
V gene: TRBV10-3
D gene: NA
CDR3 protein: CAISAKNPQGTEAFF
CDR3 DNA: TGTGCCATCAGTGCTAAGAACCCACAGGGAACTGAAGCTTTCTTT

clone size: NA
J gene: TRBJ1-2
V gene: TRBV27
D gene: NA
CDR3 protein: CASSLGYGSNYGYTF
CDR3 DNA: TGTGCCAGCAGTTTAGGCTACGGGTCTAACTATGGCTACACCTTC

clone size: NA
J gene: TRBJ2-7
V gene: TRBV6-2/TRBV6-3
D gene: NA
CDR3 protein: CASSSQSPRYEQYF
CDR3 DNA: TGTGCCAGCAGTAGTCAGTCCCCTCGCTACGAGCAGTACTTC

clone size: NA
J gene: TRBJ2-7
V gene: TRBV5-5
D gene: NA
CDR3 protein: CASTLSHGGPYEQYF
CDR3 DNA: TGTGCCAGCACCCTGTCCCACGGAGGCCCCTACGAGCAGTACTTC

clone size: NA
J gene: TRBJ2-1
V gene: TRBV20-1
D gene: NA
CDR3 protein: CSARGQERFHNEQFF
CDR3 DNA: TGCAGTGCTAGAGGGCAGGAGCGATTTCACAATGAGCAGTTCTTC

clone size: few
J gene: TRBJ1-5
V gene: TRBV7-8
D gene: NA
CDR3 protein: CASSLVRPGTSNQPQHF
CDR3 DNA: TGTGCCAGCAGCTTAGTCAGGCCTGGCACTAGCAATCAGCCCCAGCATTTT

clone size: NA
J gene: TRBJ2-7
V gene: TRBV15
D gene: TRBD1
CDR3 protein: CATSGDRGPYEQYF
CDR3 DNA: TGTGCCACCAGCGGGGACAGGGGGCCTTACGAGCAGTACTTC

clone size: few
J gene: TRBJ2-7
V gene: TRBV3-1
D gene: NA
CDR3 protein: CASSQDLAGSLSYEQYF
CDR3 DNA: TGTGCCAGCAGCCAAGATCTGGCGGGATCCCTCTCCTACGAGCAGTACTTC

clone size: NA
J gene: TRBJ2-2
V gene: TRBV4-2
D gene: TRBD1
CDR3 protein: CASSQDQTGGNTGELFF
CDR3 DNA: TGTGCCAGCAGCCAGGACCAAACAGGGGGGAACACCGGGGAGCTGTTTTTT

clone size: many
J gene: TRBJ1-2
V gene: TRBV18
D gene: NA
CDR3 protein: CASSPPSGDGYTF
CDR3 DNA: TGTGCCAGCTCACCACCGTCAGGGGATGGCTACACCTTC